What follows is one T cell receptor beta chain and its context. Regarding time point: pretreatment peripheral blood. The CDR3 is made up of 16 amino acids. V lost 6 bases to trimming and J lost 6 bases; unmatched junction nucleotides: 13. Germline V lookup: CDR1 MDHEN, CDR2 SYDVKM. Produced via immunoSEQ multiplex PCR; TCRdb's table is partial and in-frame only. The repertoire holds about 74,000 clones, with 90% as singletons. The sample comes from a study of PD-L1 blockade in urothelial cancer. Whole-study context: Per blood sample, T cells had a median of about 150,000.

The sequences come from PBMCs, collected around atezolizumab (anti-PD-L1) treatment. J is TRBJ1-5 and V is TRBV28, with 8 bases fitting TRBD1. The receptor comes from a man in his 70s with urothelial cancer. The CDR3 sequence is CASRRTGQGGGQPQHF. DNA for the CDR3: TGTGCCAGCAGGCGAACAGGACAGGGAGGAGGTCAGCCCCAGCATTTT.